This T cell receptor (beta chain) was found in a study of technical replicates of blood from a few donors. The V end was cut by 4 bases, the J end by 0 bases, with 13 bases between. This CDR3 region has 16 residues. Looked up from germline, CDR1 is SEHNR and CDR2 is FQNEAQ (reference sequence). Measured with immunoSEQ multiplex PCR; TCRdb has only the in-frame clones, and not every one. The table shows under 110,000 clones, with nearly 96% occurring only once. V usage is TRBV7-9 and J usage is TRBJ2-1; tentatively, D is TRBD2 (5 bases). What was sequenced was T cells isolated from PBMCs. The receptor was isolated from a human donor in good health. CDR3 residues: CASSSSGRRSYNEQFF. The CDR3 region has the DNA TGTGCCAGCAGCTCCAGCGGAAGACGCTCCTACAATGAGCAGTTCTTC.